The clone carrying this T cell receptor beta chain was counted only a few times. V was cut by 0 bases and J by 4 bases, with 12 bases left in between. In germline, CDR1 is MNHNS, CDR2 SASEGT. This CDR3 is built from 15 residues. The data stem from a study of CD8+ T cells in alopecia areata. Extraction and reverse transcription of RNA yielded cDNA as the sequencing template. Sequencing used immunoSEQ multiplex PCR; TCRdb keeps in-frame clones, though not all of them. The profile covers some 240,000 clones, with around 62% appearing a single time and 0.45% taken by the ten largest. This rearrangement joins TRBV6-1 to TRBJ1-2; D not certain. Here the sequenced sample was CD4+ T cells sorted from blood, taken at week 0. This receptor was identified in a human donor with alopecia areata. CDR3 coding DNA: TGTGCCAGCAGTGAAGCGCCCACGGAGGTCTATGGCTACACCTTC. Its protein is CASSEAPTEVYGYTF.